This TCR beta chain stems from a study of T cells in women clearing cervical HPV infection. Across the whole study: No precancer developed; the control's incident HPV16 infection cleared within 12 months.

General observations from the study: Richness plus V gene abundances separated cases from controls with AUC over 0.8. CIN3+ cases had significantly higher TCR richness than controls; evenness did not differ.

CDR1 and CDR2 from the germline V gene are SNHLY and FYNNEI. The length of the CDR3 is 16 residues. The data were produced by immunoSEQ multiplex PCR, yet TCRdb's version contains in-frame clones alone and is incomplete. The sample has over 35,000 clones. Cervical HPV DNA detected by MY09/MY11 PCR, typed by dot-blot. On this clone: The antigen is undetermined. From the germline J gene comes the end of the CDR3, since the read stops 3 residues before it.

The chain uses TRBV2 and TRBJ2-3, with D possibly matching TRBD2 (7 bases). The sample consisted of blood buffy coat. This receptor was obtained from a woman aged 18-70 years with a cervical HPV16 infection that either progressed to CIN3+ or cleared (not recorded which). CDR3 loop: CASSVVGTGGAQPQYF. Partial CDR3 DNA: TGTGCCAGCAGTGTTGTTGGGACGGGGGGCGCTCAGCCG.